Below are 9 T cell receptor beta chains sequenced from a single sample in a study of CD8 T cells in ankylosing spondylitis. TCRdb reprocessed the 5' RACE reads with MiXCR, giving one entry per CDR3 protein. The sample includes about 130,000 distinct CDR3 sequences, about 6.5% of them seen just once. Sequencing was done on a sample of blood, either unsorted or a sorted T cell fraction (not recorded which). All receptors derive from a male donor with ankylosing spondylitis or in good health (not recorded which).

This clonotype was counted only a few times. This chain connects TRBV6-5 to TRBJ1-6, with D uncertain. The germline V and J ends were trimmed by 0 bases and 8 bases, with 11 bases remaining between them. The CDR3 has 15 amino acids. Germline loops: CDR1 MNHEY, CDR2 SVGAGI. CDR3 sequence: CASSYSAGSDSPLHF. The CDR3 DNA reads as TGTGCCAGCAGTTACTCGGCAGGTTCCGATTCACCCCTCCACTTT.

This clonotype has at least ten counts. This chain connects TRBV14 to TRBJ1-2; TRBD1 agrees at 8 bases. Looked up from germline, CDR1 is SGHDN and CDR2 is FVKESK. This CDR3 has 15 amino acids. V shed 4 bases and J 0 bases; nucleotides not matched to a gene: 4. In DNA, the CDR3 is TGTGCCAGCAGCCTGCAGGGGGCCGCTAACTATGGCTACACCTTC. Its translation is CASSLQGAANYGYTF.

This clonotype was observed many times. The chain employs TRBV6-2 or TRBV6-3 and TRBJ2-1; 12 nucleotides line up with TRBD2. Trimming removed 7 bases from V and 12 bases from J; junction bases left unmatched: 7. The CDR3 sequence is 13 residues long. The germline gives CDR1 MNHEY, CDR2 SVGEGT. The CDR3 nucleotides read TGTGCCAGCACCAGACTAGCGGGAGCGAGGCAGTTCTTC. It codes for CASTRLAGARQFF.

This clonotype was observed many times. This chain uses TRBV29-1 with TRBJ1-2, with D possibly TRBD1 on 6 matching bases. The V end lost 5 bases, the J end lost 5 bases, and 18 bases lay between the germline ends. The germline V gene encodes CDR1 SQVTM and CDR2 ANQGSEA. CDR3 length: 14 amino acids. DNA for the CDR3: TGCAGCGTTCCCCGCGAAGGGGGTCCTTATGGCTACACCTTC. Its translation: CSVPREGGPYGYTF.

Many counts were recorded for this clonotype. The chain couples TRBV5-1 to TRBJ2-3, with D perhaps given as TRBD1 or TRBD2 (6 bases each). Germline CDR1 is SGHRS and CDR2 is YFSETQ. This CDR3 spans 16 amino acids. V lost 0 bases and J lost 3, with 14 bases in between. CDR3 bases: TGCGCCAGCAGCTTGGAGATCCGGGGGCGGACAGATACGCAGTATTTT. Amino acid sequence: CASSLEIRGRTDTQYF. Drawing the rest from reference TRBV5-1 and TRBJ2-3, the complete variable domain is KAGVTQTPRYLIKTRGQQVTLSCSPISGHRSVSWYQQTPGQGLQFLFEYFSETQRNKGNFPGRFSGRQFSNSRSEMNVSTLELGDSALYLCASSLEIRGRTDTQYFGPGTRLTVL.

The sample holds a few counts of this clonotype. The V and J genes are TRBV7-2 and TRBJ2-5; D is possibly TRBD2 (7 bases). CDR3 length: 15 residues. Germline values: CDR1 SGHTA, CDR2 FQGNSA. V was cut by 2 bases and J by 2 bases, with 12 bases left in between. The CDR3 region is CASSLTSGTQETQYF. Written as DNA, the CDR3 is TGTGCCAGCAGCTTAACCAGCGGGACACAAGAGACCCAGTACTTC.

This clonotype has more than one count but fewer than ten. The chain recombines TRBV19 with TRBJ2-7; weak D call: TRBD2 (5 bases). Germline CDR1 and CDR2: LNHDA and SQIVND (reference sequence). CDR3 size: 15 residues. V shed 0 bases and J shed 5 bases, with 14 bases lying between them. CDR3 region: CASSIDRAVVDEQYF. CDR3 nucleotide sequence: TGTGCCAGTAGTATAGATAGAGCGGTGGTCGACGAGCAGTACTTC. The full variable domain, rest sourced from reference TRBV19 and TRBJ2-7, is DGGITQSPKYLFRKEGQNVTLSCEQNLNHDAMYWYRQDPGQGLRLIYYSQIVNDFQKGDIAEGYSVSREKKESFPLTVTSAQKNPTAFYLCASSIDRAVVDEQYFGPGTRLTVT.

This clonotype was detected ten times or more. The genes are TRBV20-1 and TRBJ1-2; D is uncertain. This CDR3 contains 13 residues. Between the trimmed V and J ends, which lost 8 bases and 4 bases, there was a span of 17 bases. CDR1 is DFQATT and CDR2 is SNEGSKA in the germline V gene (reference sequence). The CDR3 DNA sequence: TGCAGTACCTCGAAGGAAAGACTCTATGGCTACACCTTC. It codes for CSTSKERLYGYTF.

This clonotype has at least ten counts. This chain joins TRBV12-3 or TRBV12-4 and TRBJ2-3; the match to TRBD1 covers 8 bases. CDR3 length equals 15 residues. V lost 3 bases to trimming and J lost 3 bases; unmatched junction nucleotides: 5. The CDR3 sequence: CASSFNRGRTDTQYF. CDR3 in DNA: TGTGCCAGCAGTTTTAACAGGGGGAGGACAGATACGCAGTATTTT.